Listed here are 23 T cell receptor beta chains from one sample, sequenced in a study of post-analysis software for immune sequencing data. Overall study findings and caveats: Controls showed lower frequencies than patients for roughly five TRBV segments, and TRBV5-6, TRBV5-1 and TRBV20-1 were among these.

Their specific antigens are unknown. Built from TCR beta cDNA, the libraries had unique molecular identifiers in them. TCRdb reprocessed the PCR reads via MiXCR and lists one record per CDR3 protein. Here the sample spans a few hundred thousand distinct CDR3 sequences, 36% being singletons. Sequenced material: blood. The receptor set was obtained from a girl aged 10 to 17 with multiple sclerosis.

The chain couples TRBV20-1 to TRBJ2-1, with D unresolved. Between the trimmed V and J ends, which lost 5 bases and 4 bases, there was a span of 18 bases. CDR3 length: 15 residues. Germline V gene data show CDR1 as DFQATT and CDR2 as SNEGSKA (reference sequence). CDR3 nucleotides: TGCAGTGCTCCCCGTCGGTTGGCAAAGTACAATGAGCAGTTCTTC. This translates into CSAPRRLAKYNEQFF.

Points on this clonotype: At one boundary the junction diverges from the germline segment, which might be a read error. V and J are TRBV7-8 and TRBJ2-1; D call uncertain. Per the germline V gene, CDR1 is SGHVS and CDR2 is FQNEAQ. This CDR3 spans 12 amino acids. The CDR3 nucleotides read TGTGCCAGCGGCTTTTATACTGATGAGCAGTTCTTC. Encoded protein: CASGFYTDEQFF.

J is TRBJ2-3 and V is TRBV29-1; the D is unclear. Per the germline V gene, CDR1 is SQVTM and CDR2 is ANQGSEA. This CDR3 has 11 amino acids. V shed 3 bases and J shed 8 bases, with 9 bases lying between them. CDR3 in amino acids: CSVDLRPTQYF. The CDR3 DNA reads as TGCAGCGTTGACCTAAGACCTACGCAGTATTTT.

Worth noting for this clonotype: Its ends do not fully match the called genes, so a read error is possible. The chain is built from TRBV28 and TRBJ2-7; TRBD2 agrees at 10 bases. CDR3 size: 13 residues. Germline V gene data show CDR1 as MDHEN and CDR2 as SYDVKM. The CDR3 protein is CASTLAGGYEQYF. The CDR3 DNA is TGTGCCAGCACTTTAGCGGGGGGTTACGAGCAGTACTTC.

This clonotype came up many times. The V and J genes are TRBV20-1 and TRBJ2-5; 10 bases line up with TRBD2. Germline values: CDR1 DFQATT, CDR2 SNEGSKA (reference sequence). The V segment lost 3 bases and the J segment 2 bases; nucleotides outside the gene matches: 12. CDR3 length equals 17 residues. CDR3 sequence reads: CSASGASGSALQETQYF. The CDR3 DNA follows: TGCAGTGCTAGCGGGGCTAGCGGGAGTGCCCTACAAGAGACCCAGTACTTC.

At least ten counts were recorded for this clonotype. The chain carries TRBV20-1 and TRBJ2-7; TRBD1 agrees at 8 bases. Trimming at V came to 6 bases and at J to 0 bases, leaving 4 bases not matched to a gene. Germline V gene sequence: CDR1 DFQATT, CDR2 SNEGSKA (reference sequence). The length of the CDR3 is 13 residues. CDR3 sequence reads: CSATDRASYEQYF. The DNA for the CDR3 is TGCAGTGCCACGGACAGGGCCTCCTACGAGCAGTACTTC.

Remarks on this clonotype: A much bigger clone sits one base away, suggesting this may be a read error. The J gene is TRBJ2-3, the V gene TRBV11-2; D gene unclear. The germline gives CDR1 SGHAT, CDR2 FQNNGV. This CDR3 has 10 residues. The CDR3 bases are TGTGCCAGCAGCACAGATACGCGGTATTTT. It encodes CASSTDTRYF.

This clonotype was observed at least ten times. The chain joins TRBV7-9 to TRBJ2-1; no definite D call. V was cut by 1 base and J by 9 bases, with 7 bases left in between. CDR1 is SEHNR, CDR2 FQNEAQ, per germline (reference sequence). This CDR3 has 12 amino acids. The CDR3 DNA reads TGTGCCAGCAGCTTAGGAGAGCTTGAGCAGTTCTTC. Amino acid sequence: CASSLGELEQFF.

The chain joins TRBV29-1 to TRBJ2-5; possible D gene TRBD2, 5 bases. V was cut by 3 bases and J by 5 bases, with 16 bases left in between. Germline values: CDR1 SQVTM, CDR2 ANQGSEA. CDR3 length: 14 amino acids. The CDR3 region is CSVDMGTTGETQYF. The CDR3 coding sequence is TGCAGCGTTGACATGGGCACTACGGGGGAGACCCAGTACTTC.

This clonotype was counted many times. The chain is built from TRBV7-2 and TRBJ2-5; D call uncertain. The V end was cut by 5 bases, the J end by 1 base, with 14 bases between. CDR3 length: 15 amino acids. CDR1 and CDR2 from the germline V gene are SGHTA and FQGNSA. The DNA of the CDR3 is TGTGCCAGCAGCCCCCGCTCGCAGACCCAAGAGACCCAGTACTTC. Translating it yields CASSPRSQTQETQYF.

CDR3 sequence: CASSVGQGAQETQYF. The CDR3 DNA sequence: TGCGCCAGCAGTGTGGGGCAGGGAGCACAAGAGACCCAGTACTTC. The chain links TRBV10-1 to TRBJ2-5, with D perhaps assigned TRBD1 or TRBD2 (5 bases each). Germline values: CDR1 WNHNN, CDR2 SYGVQD (reference sequence). This CDR3 is 15 amino acids long. V was cut by 4 bases and J by 2 bases, with 14 bases left in between.

In this sample, this clonotype turned up a few times. It may be a read error: a sequence one base away is much more abundant. The chain carries TRBV2 and TRBJ2-3; TRBD1 matches 9 bases. The CDR3 covers 16 residues. The V gene's germline CDR1 is SNHLY and CDR2 FYNNEI. CDR3 sequence reads: CASSGGTGRTTGTQYF. CDR3 coding DNA: TGTGCCAGCAGTGGAGGGACAGGGAGAACGACAGGTACGCAGTATTTT.

Concerning this clonotype itself: A much larger clone differs by one base, so this may be a read error. The chain combines TRBV20-1 with TRBJ1-2; maybe TRBD1 (6 bases). This CDR3 is 12 amino acids long. From germline, CDR1 is DFQATT and CDR2 SNEGSKA (reference sequence). V was cut by 8 bases and J by 8 bases, with 18 bases left in between. CDR3 protein: CSTTTRGDGYTF. CDR3 bases: TGCAGTACTACCACCAGGGGCGACGGCTACACCTTC.

The rearrangement links TRBV19 to TRBJ2-5; tentatively, D is TRBD1 (6 bases). V was trimmed by 2 bases and J by 4 bases, leaving 17 bases between them. The germline gives CDR1 LNHDA, CDR2 SQIVND (reference sequence). The CDR3 is made up of 16 amino acids. The CDR3 is CASSIITGLRGETQYF. CDR3 DNA sequence: TGTGCCAGTAGTATAATCACAGGGCTGCGTGGAGAGACCCAGTACTTC.

The CDR3 spells CSATTQSSYEQYF. The DNA of the CDR3 is TGCAGTGCCACGACACAGAGTTCCTACGAGCAGTACTTC. The chain carries TRBV20-1 and TRBJ2-7; D unresolved. V shed 6 bases and J shed 1 base, with 13 bases lying between them. CDR3 length: 13 amino acids. CDR1 and CDR2 from the germline V gene are DFQATT and SNEGSKA (reference sequence).

This chain uses TRBV3-1 with TRBJ2-1, with TRBD2 matching 13 bases. J gave up 5 bases and V 4 bases, and 8 bases lay outside the gene matches. Looked up from germline, CDR1 is LGHDT and CDR2 is YNNKEL (reference sequence). CDR3 length: 17 residues. CDR3 sequence: CASSRNLGLAGDNEQFF. CDR3 sequence (DNA): TGTGCCAGCAGCCGAAACTTAGGACTAGCGGGAGACAATGAGCAGTTCTTC.

The V and J genes are TRBV27 and TRBJ2-7, with 7 bases matching TRBD2. Trimming removed 6 bases from V and 7 bases from J; junction bases left unmatched: 3. Germline CDR1 is MNHEY and CDR2 is SMNVEV (reference sequence). The CDR3 runs to 11 residues. The CDR3 nucleotides read TGTGCCAGCAGCCAGGGACTAGAGCAGTACTTC. This gives the protein CASSQGLEQYF.

This clonotype was detected only a few times. The V call is TRBV9, the J call TRBJ2-2, with D hard to call. This CDR3 contains 14 residues. V lost 0 bases and J lost 3, with 6 bases in between. Germline V CDR1 and CDR2: SGDLS, YYNGEE. The CDR3 region has the DNA TGTGCCAGCAGCGTAGTTTTAGACACCGGGGAGCTGTTTTTT. Protein sequence: CASSVVLDTGELFF.

This clonotype was detected ten times or more. The chain links TRBV7-2 to TRBJ2-5; 7 bases are a match to TRBD1. The CDR3 has 15 residues. Germline CDR1 is SGHTA and CDR2 is FQGNSA. Trimming removed 5 bases from V and 0 bases from J; junction bases left unmatched: 6. CDR3 bases: TGTGCCAGCAGCCGAGGGGGCCAGTACCAAGAGACCCAGTACTTC. The encoded protein is CASSRGGQYQETQYF. Drawing the rest from reference TRBV7-2 and TRBJ2-5, the complete variable domain is GAGVSQSPSNKVTEKGKDVELRCDPISGHTALYWYRQSLGQGLEFLIYFQGNSAPDKSGLPSDRFSAERTGGSVSTLTIQRTQQEDSAVYLCASSRGGQYQETQYFGPGTRLLVL.

With regard to this clonotype: Given a much more abundant clone one base away, this may be a read error. The rearrangement joins TRBV20-1 to TRBJ2-5, with 9 bases aligning to TRBD2. Losses at the gene ends were 5 bases for V and 11 bases for J; bases not matched to a gene: 21. This CDR3 comprises 16 residues. Looked up from germline, CDR1 is DFQATT and CDR2 is SNEGSKA (reference sequence). The CDR3 sequence: CSASRLAAGRDVEQYF. CDR3 nucleotide sequence: TGCAGTGCTTCCAGACTAGCGGCGGGAAGAGACGTGGAGCAGTACTTC.

V is TRBV6-5 and J is TRBJ1-5, with 7 bases fitting TRBD1. From germline, CDR1 is MNHEY and CDR2 SVGAGI. Trimming took 6 bases from V and 2 from J; bases not matched to a gene: 7. The CDR3 covers 15 residues. The CDR3 loop reads CASSSGGYGNQPQHF. Here the CDR3 DNA reads TGTGCCAGCAGCTCAGGGGGATATGGCAATCAGCCCCAGCATTTT.

This clonotype showed up many times. The chain is built from TRBV5-1 and TRBJ2-5; TRBD1 matches at 11 bases. Germline CDR1 SGHRS, CDR2 YFSETQ. V shed 4 bases and J 3 bases; nucleotides not matched to a gene: 5. The CDR3 is 15 amino acids. CDR3 coding DNA: TGCGCCAGCAGCCCGGGGACAGGGGGTGAAGAGACCCAGTACTTC. It yields the protein CASSPGTGGEETQYF.

This chain joins TRBV6-5 and TRBJ1-5; D gene ambiguous. The CDR3 is made up of 12 amino acids. Germline loops: CDR1 MNHEY, CDR2 SVGAGI. Trimming stripped 2 bases from V and 9 bases from J, with 8 bases between. CDR3 bases: TGTGCCAGCAGTTACCTGGGAGGGCCCCAGCATTTT. This translates into CASSYLGGPQHF.